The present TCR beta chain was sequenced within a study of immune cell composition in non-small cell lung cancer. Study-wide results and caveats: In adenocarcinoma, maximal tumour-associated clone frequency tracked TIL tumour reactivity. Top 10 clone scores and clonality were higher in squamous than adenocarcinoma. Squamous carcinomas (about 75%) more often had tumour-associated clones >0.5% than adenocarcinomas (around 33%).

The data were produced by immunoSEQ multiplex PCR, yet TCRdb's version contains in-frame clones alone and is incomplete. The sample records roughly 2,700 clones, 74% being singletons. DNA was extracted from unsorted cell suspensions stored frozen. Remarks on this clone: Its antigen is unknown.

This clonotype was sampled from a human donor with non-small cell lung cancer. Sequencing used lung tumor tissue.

CDR3 in DNA: TGTGCCAGCTCACCGGGGACTAGCGGGGGGCTCGACTACAATGAGCAGTTCTTC. Protein sequence: CASSPGTSGGLDYNEQFF. The rearrangement joins TRBV18 to TRBJ2-1, with 15 positions matching TRBD2. CDR3 size: 18 residues. The germline CDR1 and CDR2 sequences are KGHSH and LQKENI. J was trimmed by 3 bases and V by 3 bases; bases with no gene match: 6.